This T cell receptor beta chain was documented in a study of read filtering for tumor transcriptome and immune sequencing. Study in general: After DNase treatment, RNA was made into whole-transcriptome libraries. General study results and limits: IR-seq and RNA-seq agreed better without single-read clonotypes.

Germline-derived CDR1 and CDR2 are MGHRA and YSYEKL. The CDR3 is 16 residues long. With 7 bases removed from V and 0 bases from J, the gap between germline ends came to 15 bases. This clonotype was recorded many times. Its antigen is not identified. The library was built from approximately 400 ng RNA with molecular barcoded adaptors for alpha/delta and beta/gamma chains. From the reads, TCRdb called clonotypes with MiXCR, one entry per CDR3 protein. The table has 40,000 or so distinct CDR3 sequences, 14% seen once. The sequencing sample was made of a population of CD138-negative cells sorted from bone marrow. This TCR derives from a donor aged 40 or over with multiple myeloma. The chain joins TRBV4-1 to TRBJ2-2, with a weak D call TRBD2 (7 bases). The CDR3 sequence is CASKVGRGPNTGELFF. The CDR3 bases are TGCGCCAGCAAAGTCGGGCGGGGGCCGAACACCGGGGAGCTGTTTTTT.